This T cell receptor (beta chain) came from a study of siplizumab effects on memory and regulatory T cells. Comments on this clone: Its target is not known.

Overall study results and limits: Alloreactive sequences tracing back to unstimulated CD4+ memory cells were significantly reduced by siplizumab.

Profiling relied on immunoSEQ multiplex PCR, and the TCRdb table lists in-frame clones only, not all of them. The sample carries 100,000 or so clones, nearly 95% recorded once. Looked up from germline, CDR1 is GTSNPN and CDR2 is SVGIG (reference sequence). V lost 2 bases and J 1 base, leaving 14 bases between the germline ends. The CDR3 is 15 residues long. Sequencing was performed on non-Treg CD4+ T cells sorted from blood. The sequence came from a human donor in good health. This rearrangement joins TRBV30 to TRBJ1-1; possible D gene TRBD1, 5 bases. CDR3 in DNA: TGTGCCTGGAGTTTACGACTTGGGGGGAACACTGAAGCTTTCTTT. Translation gives CAWSLRLGGNTEAFF.